What follows is one TCR beta chain and its context. The record originates from a study of T cell changes during pregnancy in multiple sclerosis. The germline CDR1 and CDR2 sequences are SGHRS and YFSETQ. This CDR3 region has 15 residues. V was cut by 4 bases and J by 0 bases, with 14 bases left in between. Some clones are missing from TCRdb's copy, which holds only in-frame ones; the method was immunoSEQ multiplex PCR. This repertoire shows some 67,000 clones, roughly 94% found once; its top ten account for over 1.3%. This chain uses TRBV5-1 with TRBJ2-7; unclear D gene. The sequencing here drew on peripheral blood, taken after pregnancy. The sequence was collected from a female donor with multiple sclerosis, enrolled in a pregnancy study. CDR3 sequence reads: CASSAGGFPSYEQYF. Here the CDR3 DNA reads TGCGCCAGCAGCGCCGGTGGTTTCCCCTCCTACGAGCAGTACTTC.